What follows is one T cell receptor beta chain and its context. Its matching antigen is unknown. The entry originates in a study of T cell responses to AZD1222 COVID-19 vaccine. At the level of the study: It was second doses at about 4 or about 12 weeks that were pooled.

The CDR3 runs to 14 residues. Germline CDR1 and CDR2: SGHTA and FQGNSA. Trimming left V 0 bases short and J 2 bases short, with 7 bases between. Study-wide results and limits: The breadth and depth of Spike-specific TCRs increased once two AZD1222 doses had been given. Donors were chiefly white British, with a greater number of females, and clonal diversity was perhaps underestimated. Samples come after the peak T cell response, not at day 14.

Produced via immunoSEQ multiplex PCR; TCRdb's table is partial and in-frame only. Of approximately 90,000 clones listed, roughly nine tenths were seen once; the top ten hold roughly 3.5%. This chain joins TRBV7-2 and TRBJ1-2; tentatively, D is TRBD1 (6 bases). This receptor was taken from an adult in good health. This material consisted of peripheral blood, taken on day 0 of AZD1222 vaccination. In DNA, the CDR3 is TGTGCCAGCAGCTTAGCGGGGGCCAACTATGGCTACACCTTC. Translation: CASSLAGANYGYTF.